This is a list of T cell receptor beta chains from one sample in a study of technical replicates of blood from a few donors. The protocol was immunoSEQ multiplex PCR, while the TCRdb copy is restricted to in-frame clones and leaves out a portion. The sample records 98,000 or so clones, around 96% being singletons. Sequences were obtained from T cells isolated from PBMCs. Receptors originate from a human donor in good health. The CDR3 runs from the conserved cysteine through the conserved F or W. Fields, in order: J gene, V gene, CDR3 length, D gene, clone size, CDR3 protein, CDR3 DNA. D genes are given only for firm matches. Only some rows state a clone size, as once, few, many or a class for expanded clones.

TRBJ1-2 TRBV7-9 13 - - CASSLVGHYGYTF TGTGCCAGCAGCTTAGTTGGGCACTATGGCTACACCTTC
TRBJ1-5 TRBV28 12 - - CASSLINQPQHF TGTGCCAGCAGTCTAATCAATCAGCCCCAGCATTTT
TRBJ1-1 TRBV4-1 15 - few CASSPLGTGWSEAFF TGCGCCAGCAGCCCCCTTGGCACAGGGTGGAGTGAAGCTTTCTTT
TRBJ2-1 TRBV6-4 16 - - CASSDSGGRDYNEQFF TGTGCCAGCAGTGACTCTGGGGGCAGAGACTACAATGAGCAGTTCTTC
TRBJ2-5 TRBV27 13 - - CASSPGETETQYF TGTGCCAGCAGTCCAGGGGAAACAGAGACCCAGTACTTC
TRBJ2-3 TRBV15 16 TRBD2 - CATSRDMRGGVDTQYF TGTGCCACCAGCAGAGATATGCGGGGGGGCGTAGATACGCAGTATTTT
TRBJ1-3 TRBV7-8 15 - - CASSLRGVRGNTIYF TGTGCCAGCAGCTTAAGGGGTGTGAGGGGGAACACCATATATTTT
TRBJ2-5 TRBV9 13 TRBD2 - CASSVGLRETQYF TGTGCCAGCAGCGTGGGACTACGGGAGACCCAGTACTTC
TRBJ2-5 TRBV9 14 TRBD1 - CASSPRTGLETQYF TGTGCCAGCAGCCCCCGGACAGGGCTAGAGACCCAGTACTTC
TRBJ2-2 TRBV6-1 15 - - CASRRSSGDTGELFF TGTGCCAGCCGCCGGTCTTCGGGGGACACCGGGGAGCTGTTTTTT